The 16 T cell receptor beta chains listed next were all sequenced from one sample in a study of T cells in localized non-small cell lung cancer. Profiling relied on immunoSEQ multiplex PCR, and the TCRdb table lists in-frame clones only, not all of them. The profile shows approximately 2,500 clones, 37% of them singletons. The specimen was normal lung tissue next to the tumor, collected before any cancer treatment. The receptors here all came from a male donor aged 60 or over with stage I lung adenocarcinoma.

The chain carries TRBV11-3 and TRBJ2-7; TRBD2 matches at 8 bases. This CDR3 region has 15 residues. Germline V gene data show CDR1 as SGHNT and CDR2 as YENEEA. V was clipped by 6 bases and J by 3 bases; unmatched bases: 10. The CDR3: CASRAGGPPHYEQYF. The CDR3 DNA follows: TGTGCCAGCAGGGCGGGGGGCCCACCCCACTACGAGCAGTACTTC.

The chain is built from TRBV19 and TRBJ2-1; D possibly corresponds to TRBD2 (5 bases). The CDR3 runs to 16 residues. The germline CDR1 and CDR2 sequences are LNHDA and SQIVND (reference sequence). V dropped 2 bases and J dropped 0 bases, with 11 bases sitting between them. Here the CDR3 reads CASSISTGSSYNEQFF. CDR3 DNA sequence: TGTGCCAGTAGTATATCGACGGGGAGCTCCTACAATGAGCAGTTCTTC.

CDR3 in DNA: TGTGCCATCAGTGAGTCAGCGGGGGAGGCGCCCCAGCATTTT. Protein sequence: CAISESAGEAPQHF. This sequence joins TRBV10-3 and TRBJ1-5, with a weak D call TRBD1 (5 bases). Trimming shortened V by 0 bases and J by 9 bases, and 12 bases separated the two germline ends. Germline V gives CDR1 ENHRY, CDR2 SYGVKD. The CDR3 extends over 14 amino acids.

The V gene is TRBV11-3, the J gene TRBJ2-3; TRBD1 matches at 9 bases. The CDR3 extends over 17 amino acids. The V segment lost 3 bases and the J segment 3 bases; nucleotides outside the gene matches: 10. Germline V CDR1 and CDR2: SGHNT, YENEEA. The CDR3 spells CASSLGTGSFWTDTQYF. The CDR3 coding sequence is TGTGCCAGCAGCTTGGGGACAGGGAGTTTCTGGACAGATACGCAGTATTTT. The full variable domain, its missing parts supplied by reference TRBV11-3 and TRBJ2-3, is EAGVVQSPRYKIIEKKQPVAFWCNPISGHNTLYWYLQNLGQGPELLIRYENEEAVDDSQLPKDRFSAERLKGVDSTLKIQPAELGDSAVYLCASSLGTGSFWTDTQYFGPGTRLTVL.

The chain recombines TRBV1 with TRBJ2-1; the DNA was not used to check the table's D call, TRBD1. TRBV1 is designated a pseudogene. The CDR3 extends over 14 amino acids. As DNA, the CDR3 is TGCGCCAGCAGCCAGGAAGGGGGAGTCAATGAGCAGTTCTTC. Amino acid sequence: CASSQEGGVNEQFF.

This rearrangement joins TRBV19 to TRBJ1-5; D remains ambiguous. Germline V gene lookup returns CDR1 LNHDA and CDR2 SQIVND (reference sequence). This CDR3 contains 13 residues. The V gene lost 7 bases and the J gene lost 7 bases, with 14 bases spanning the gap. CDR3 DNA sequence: TGTGCCAGTAAGAGAGGGTCAGGACAGCCCCAGCATTTT. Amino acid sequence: CASKRGSGQPQHF.

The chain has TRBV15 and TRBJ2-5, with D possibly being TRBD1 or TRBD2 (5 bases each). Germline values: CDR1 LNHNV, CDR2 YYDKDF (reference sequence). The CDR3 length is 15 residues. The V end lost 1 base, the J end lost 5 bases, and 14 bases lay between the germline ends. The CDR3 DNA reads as TGTGCCACCAGCAGAGGAGGGACCGCCGGGGAGACCCAGTACTTC. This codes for CATSRGGTAGETQYF.

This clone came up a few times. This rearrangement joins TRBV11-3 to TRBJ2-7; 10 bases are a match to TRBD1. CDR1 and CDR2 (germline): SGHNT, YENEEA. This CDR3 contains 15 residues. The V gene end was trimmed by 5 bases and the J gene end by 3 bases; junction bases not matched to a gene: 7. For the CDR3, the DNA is TGTGCCAGCAGCGGGCCCCGGGACAGGGGCTACGAGCAGTACTTC. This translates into CASSGPRDRGYEQYF.

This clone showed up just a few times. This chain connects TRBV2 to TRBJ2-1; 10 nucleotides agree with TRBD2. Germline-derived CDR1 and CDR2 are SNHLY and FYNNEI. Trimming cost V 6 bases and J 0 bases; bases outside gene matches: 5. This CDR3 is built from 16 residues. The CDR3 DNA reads TGTGCCAGCAGGCCGTTAGCGGGGGGCTCCTACAATGAGCAGTTCTTC. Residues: CASRPLAGGSYNEQFF.

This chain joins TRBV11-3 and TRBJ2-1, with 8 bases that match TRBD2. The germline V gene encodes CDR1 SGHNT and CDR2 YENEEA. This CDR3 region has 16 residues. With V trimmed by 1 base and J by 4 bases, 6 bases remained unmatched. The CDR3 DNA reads TGTGCCAGCAGCTTAGTCTTAGCGGGGACTTACAATGAGCAGTTCTTC. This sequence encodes CASSLVLAGTYNEQFF.

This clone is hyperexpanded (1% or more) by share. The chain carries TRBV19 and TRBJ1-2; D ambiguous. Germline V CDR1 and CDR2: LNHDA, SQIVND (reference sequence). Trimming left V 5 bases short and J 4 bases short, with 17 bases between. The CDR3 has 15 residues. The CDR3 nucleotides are TGTGCCAGTAGTGCGCTTTTAGGAGGCGGCTATGGCTACACCTTC. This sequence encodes CASSALLGGGYGYTF.

The CDR3 coding sequence is TGTGCCAGCAACGGCGGACTAGGGGGGACCGGGGAGCTGTTTTTT. Its protein product is CASNGGLGGTGELFF. The chain links TRBV9 to TRBJ2-2; maybe TRBD2 (7 bases). The V and J ends lost 6 bases and 5 bases respectively, with 17 bases between them. Per the germline V gene, CDR1 is SGDLS and CDR2 is YYNGEE. This CDR3 has 15 residues.

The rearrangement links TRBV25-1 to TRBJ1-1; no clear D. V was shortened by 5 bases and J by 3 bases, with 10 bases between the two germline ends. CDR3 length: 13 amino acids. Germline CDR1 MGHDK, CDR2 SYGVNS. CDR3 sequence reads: CASSFGWDTEAFF. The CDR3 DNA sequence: TGTGCCAGCAGTTTCGGGTGGGACACTGAAGCTTTCTTT.

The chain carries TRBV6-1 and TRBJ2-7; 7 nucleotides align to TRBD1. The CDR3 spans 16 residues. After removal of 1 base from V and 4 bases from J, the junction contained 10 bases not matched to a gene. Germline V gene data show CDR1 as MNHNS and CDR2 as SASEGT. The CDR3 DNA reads TGTGCCAGCAGTGAAGGCCGCCGGACAGGCACATACGAGCAGTACTTC. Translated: CASSEGRRTGTYEQYF.

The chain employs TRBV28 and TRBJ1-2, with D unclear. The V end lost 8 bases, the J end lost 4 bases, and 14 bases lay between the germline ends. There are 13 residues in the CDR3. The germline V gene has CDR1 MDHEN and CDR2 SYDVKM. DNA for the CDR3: TGTGCCAGCTCACTTCGGGGTGCCTATGGCTACACCTTC. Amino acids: CASSLRGAYGYTF.

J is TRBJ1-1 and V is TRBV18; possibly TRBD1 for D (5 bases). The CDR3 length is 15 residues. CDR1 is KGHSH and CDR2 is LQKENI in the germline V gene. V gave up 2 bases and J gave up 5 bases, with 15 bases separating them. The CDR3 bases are TGTGCCAGCTCACCAATGGGGGAGAGGGGAACTGAAGCTTTCTTT. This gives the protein CASSPMGERGTEAFF.